The 20 T cell receptor beta chains presented below share a single source sample, sequenced in a study of blood T cell repertoires in COVID-19. Sequencing used immunoSEQ multiplex PCR; TCRdb keeps in-frame clones, though not all of them. The sample yields some 28,000 clones, 70% to 90% seen once. Sample: peripheral blood. These receptor sequences come from a human donor in a cohort sampled during active COVID-19.

This clone was observed once. The chain has TRBV18 and TRBJ1-6, with 9 nucleotides matching TRBD1. After removal of 6 bases from V and 5 bases from J, the junction contained 14 bases not matched to a gene. There are 18 residues in the CDR3. In germline, CDR1 is KGHSH, CDR2 LQKENI. DNA for the CDR3: TGTGCCAGCTCGCCCCCCACGGGACAGGGAAGTAATAATTCACCCCTCCACTTT. This gives the protein CASSPPTGQGSNNSPLHF.

This rearrangement joins TRBV11-2 to TRBJ1-4; 8 bases align to TRBD1. Trimming cost V 4 bases and J 7 bases; bases outside gene matches: 8. CDR1 SGHAT and CDR2 FQNNGV come from the germline V gene. The CDR3 contains 15 residues. CDR3 in DNA: TGTGCCAGCAGCTCGCGGACAGGGAGGAGTGAAAAACTGTTTTTT. Residues: CASSSRTGRSEKLFF.

The chain recombines TRBV1 with TRBJ1-2; TRBD1 is the table's D call and was not checked against the DNA. TRBV1 is assigned pseudogene status. The CDR3 totals 20 residues. CDR3 in DNA: TGCACCAGCAGCTTACCTCCGTGGGACAGGGTACTTCTAGCTAACTATGGCTACACCTTC. Translating gives CTSSLPPWDRVLLANYGYTF.

The rearrangement uses TRBV18 and TRBJ1-4; TRBD1 agrees at 10 bases. With 5 bases clipped from V and 0 bases from J, the junction kept 6 bases outside the gene matches. CDR3 length: 17 amino acids. Germline lookup yields CDR1 KGHSH and CDR2 LQKENI. The CDR3, as DNA: TGTGCCAGCTCATCTAGACAGGGGGCCACAACTAATGAAAAACTGTTTTTT. Amino acids: CASSSRQGATTNEKLFF.

The chain links TRBV6-5 to TRBJ1-1; no firm D call. Germline V gives CDR1 MNHEY, CDR2 SVGAGI. This CDR3 has 13 residues. The germline V and J ends were trimmed by 2 bases and 1 base, with 5 bases remaining between them. CDR3 residues: CASSYRANTEAFF. CDR3 bases: TGTGCCAGCAGTTACCGCGCGAACACTGAAGCTTTCTTT.

The gene calls are TRBV29-1 and TRBJ1-1; 9 nucleotides line up with TRBD1. The CDR3 is 13 residues long. The trim removed 5 bases at V and 4 bases at J, leaving 5 bases unmatched. CDR1 is SQVTM, CDR2 ANQGSEA, per germline. CDR3 nucleotide sequence: TGCAGCGTTACACAGGGGGCTGGCACTGAAGCTTTCTTT. This sequence encodes CSVTQGAGTEAFF.

The chain couples TRBV19 to TRBJ1-5; D not certain. Trimming took off 6 bases at V and 1 base at J, with 13 bases between the two ends. Per germline, CDR1 LNHDA and CDR2 SQIVND (reference sequence). The CDR3 extends over 15 amino acids. CDR3 in amino acids: CASRPPGTSNQPQHF. The CDR3 DNA follows: TGTGCCAGTAGGCCTCCGGGAACAAGCAATCAGCCCCAGCATTTT.

This clone was observed a few times. This chain links TRBV7-2 with TRBJ1-2; 8 bases align to TRBD1. The germline CDR1 and CDR2 sequences are SGHTA and FQGNSA. The CDR3 length is 14 residues. Germline trimming cut 1 base from V and 5 bases from J; bases unmatched to any gene: 3. DNA of the CDR3: TGTGCCAGCAGCTTAGGGTACAGGGGGTATGGCTACACCTTC. Translation: CASSLGYRGYGYTF. The whole variable domain, remainder taken from reference TRBV7-2 and TRBJ1-2, is GAGVSQSPSNKVTEKGKDVELRCDPISGHTALYWYRQSLGQGLEFLIYFQGNSAPDKSGLPSDRFSAERTGGSVSTLTIQRTQQEDSAVYLCASSLGYRGYGYTFGSGTRLTVV.

This chain connects TRBV7-9 to TRBJ2-3; D uncertain. CDR1 is SEHNR and CDR2 is FQNEAQ in the germline V gene (reference sequence). This CDR3 contains 14 residues. V was trimmed by 6 bases and J by 2 bases, leaving 12 bases between them. CDR3 nucleotide sequence: TGTGCCAGCAGTTCACAGCTTTCCACAGATACGCAGTATTTT. This codes for CASSSQLSTDTQYF.

The chain recombines TRBV7-8 with TRBJ2-7; 12 bases agree with TRBD2. CDR1 and CDR2 (germline): SGHVS, FQNEAQ. Germline trimming cut 0 bases from V and 9 bases from J; bases unmatched to any gene: 6. The CDR3 covers 15 residues. CDR3 in DNA: TGTGCCAGCAGCTTAGCGACTAGCGGGGGAGGCGGGCAGTACTTC. This gives the protein CASSLATSGGGGQYF.

This rearrangement joins TRBV29-1 to TRBJ2-3; 10 bases agree with TRBD2. Trimming at V came to 5 bases and at J to 2 bases, leaving 4 bases not matched to a gene. Germline values: CDR1 SQVTM, CDR2 ANQGSEA. This CDR3 comprises 14 residues. The CDR3: CSVRTSGTTDTQYF. The CDR3 coding sequence is TGCAGCGTTCGGACTAGCGGCACCACAGATACGCAGTATTTT.

The chain combines TRBV6-5 with TRBJ2-5; TRBD2 agrees at 10 bases. J was trimmed by 5 bases and V by 0 bases; bases with no gene match: 6. The CDR3 contains 16 residues. CDR1 is MNHEY, CDR2 SVGAGI, per germline. CDR3 nucleotide sequence: TGTGCCAGCAGTTACTCGGCTAGCGGGGGTTTGGAGACCCAGTACTTC. This encodes CASSYSASGGLETQYF.

The chain employs TRBV5-5 and TRBJ2-3; a possible D gene is TRBD1 (6 bases). The CDR3 contains 16 residues. Germline V gives CDR1 SGHKS, CDR2 YYEKEE (reference sequence). Trimming cost V 0 bases and J 2 bases, with 13 bases left between them. The CDR3 spells CASSLEFTGHTDTQYF. The CDR3 DNA reads as TGTGCCAGCAGCTTGGAGTTCACAGGGCACACAGATACGCAGTATTTT.

The V and J genes are TRBV19 and TRBJ1-2; TRBD1 aligns across 7 bases. Germline trimming cut 7 bases from V and 7 bases from J; bases unmatched to any gene: 9. Per the germline V gene, CDR1 is LNHDA and CDR2 is SQIVND (reference sequence). The CDR3 runs 13 residues. CDR3 DNA sequence: TGTGCCAGTAATTCTTTACAGGGGTCTGGCTACACCTTC. This encodes CASNSLQGSGYTF.

This clone qualifies as medium-sized. V usage is TRBV15 and J usage is TRBJ1-2; no clear D gene. V shed 0 bases and J shed 2 bases, with 10 bases lying between them. CDR1 and CDR2 from the germline V gene are LNHNV and YYDKDF (reference sequence). This CDR3 contains 15 residues. This chain's CDR3 is CATSRDWPGNYGYTF. The CDR3 region has the DNA TGTGCCACCAGCAGAGATTGGCCAGGCAACTATGGCTACACCTTC.

J is TRBJ2-1 and V is TRBV6-1; 9 nucleotides line up with TRBD2. The ends lost 2 bases at V and 2 bases at J; junction bases unmatched: 16. Germline CDR1 and CDR2: MNHNS and SASEGT. There are 20 residues in the CDR3. The CDR3 protein is CASSESGGGRANLAYNEQFF. CDR3 DNA sequence: TGTGCCAGCAGTGAAAGTGGGGGCGGGAGGGCCAATCTCGCCTACAATGAGCAGTTCTTC.

The rearrangement uses TRBV30 and TRBJ2-1; 7 bases line up with TRBD2. Per germline, CDR1 GTSNPN and CDR2 SVGIG (reference sequence). J gave up 0 bases and V 3 bases, and 2 bases lay outside the gene matches. The CDR3 consists of 14 residues. CDR3 residues: CAWRKRDSYNEQFF. CDR3 nucleotide sequence: TGTGCCTGGAGGAAGCGGGACTCCTACAATGAGCAGTTCTTC.

This chain joins TRBV7-6 and TRBJ2-3, with TRBD2 matching over 10 bases. The CDR3 is 14 residues long. Germline CDR1 is SGHVS and CDR2 is FNYEAQ. V lost 6 bases and J lost 4; bases outside the gene matches: 4. The CDR3 sequence: CASSQGLASDTQYF. The CDR3 DNA follows: TGTGCCAGCAGTCAGGGACTAGCGTCAGATACGCAGTATTTT.

The chain has TRBV6-1 and TRBJ1-5; D might be TRBD1 (5 bases). Per the germline V gene, CDR1 is MNHNS and CDR2 is SASEGT. V was trimmed by 2 bases and J by 5 bases, leaving 7 bases between them. The CDR3 loop spans 13 amino acids. CDR3 amino acids: CASSETGHQPQHF. For the CDR3, the DNA is TGTGCCAGCAGTGAAACAGGCCATCAGCCCCAGCATTTT.

The V gene is TRBV6-1, the J gene TRBJ1-3, with a possible D match to TRBD1 (6 bases). The CDR3 consists of 17 residues. CDR1 is MNHNS, CDR2 SASEGT, per germline. V lost 2 bases, J lost 1 base, and 15 bases lay in between. In nucleotides, the CDR3 is TGTGCCAGCAGTGAAAACGGCTCAGGGGCTTCTGGAAACACCATATATTTT. Amino acid sequence: CASSENGSGASGNTIYF.